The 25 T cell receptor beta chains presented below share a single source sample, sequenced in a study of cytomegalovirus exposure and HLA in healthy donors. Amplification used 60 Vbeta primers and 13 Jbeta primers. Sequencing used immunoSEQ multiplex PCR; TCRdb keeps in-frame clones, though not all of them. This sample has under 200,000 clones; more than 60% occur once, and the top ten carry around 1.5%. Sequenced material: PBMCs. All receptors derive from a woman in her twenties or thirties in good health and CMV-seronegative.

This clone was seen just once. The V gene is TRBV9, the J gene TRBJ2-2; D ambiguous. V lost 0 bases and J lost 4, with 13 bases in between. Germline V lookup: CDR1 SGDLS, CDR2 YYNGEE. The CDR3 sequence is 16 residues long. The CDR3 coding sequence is TGTGCCAGCAGCGTAGCGAGTCAGGCGAGCACCGGGGAGCTGTTTTTT. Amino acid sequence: CASSVASQASTGELFF.

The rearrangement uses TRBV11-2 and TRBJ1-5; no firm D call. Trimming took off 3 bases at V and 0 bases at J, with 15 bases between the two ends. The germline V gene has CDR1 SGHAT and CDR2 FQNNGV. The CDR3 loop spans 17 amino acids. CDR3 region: CASSLGNTENSNQPQHF. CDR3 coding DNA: TGTGCCAGCAGCTTGGGTAATACAGAAAATAGCAATCAGCCCCAGCATTTT.

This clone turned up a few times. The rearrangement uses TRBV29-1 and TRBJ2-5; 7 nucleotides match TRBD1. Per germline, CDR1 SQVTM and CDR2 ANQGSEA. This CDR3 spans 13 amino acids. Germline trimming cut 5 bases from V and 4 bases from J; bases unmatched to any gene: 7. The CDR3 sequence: CSVNRGAGETQYF. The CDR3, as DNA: TGCAGCGTTAACAGGGGTGCAGGAGAGACCCAGTACTTC.

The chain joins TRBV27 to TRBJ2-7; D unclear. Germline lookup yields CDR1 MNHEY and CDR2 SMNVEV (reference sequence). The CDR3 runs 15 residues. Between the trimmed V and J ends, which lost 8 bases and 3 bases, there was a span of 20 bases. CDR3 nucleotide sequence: TGTGCCAGCTCGGAGTTGGGTCAGAGCCTCTACGAGCAGTACTTC. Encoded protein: CASSELGQSLYEQYF.

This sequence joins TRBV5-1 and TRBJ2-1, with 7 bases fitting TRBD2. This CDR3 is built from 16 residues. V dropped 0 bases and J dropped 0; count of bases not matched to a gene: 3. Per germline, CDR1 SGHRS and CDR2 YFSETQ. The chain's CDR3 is CASSLGGGGSYNEQFF. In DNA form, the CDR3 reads TGCGCCAGCAGCTTGGGTGGGGGGGGCTCCTACAATGAGCAGTTCTTC.

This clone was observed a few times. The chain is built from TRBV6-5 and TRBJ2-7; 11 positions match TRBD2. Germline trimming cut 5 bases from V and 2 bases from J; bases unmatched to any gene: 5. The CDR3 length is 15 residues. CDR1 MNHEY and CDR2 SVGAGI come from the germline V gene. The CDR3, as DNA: TGTGCCAGCAGTCCCGGGACTAGCGGTACCTACGAGCAGTACTTC. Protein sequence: CASSPGTSGTYEQYF.

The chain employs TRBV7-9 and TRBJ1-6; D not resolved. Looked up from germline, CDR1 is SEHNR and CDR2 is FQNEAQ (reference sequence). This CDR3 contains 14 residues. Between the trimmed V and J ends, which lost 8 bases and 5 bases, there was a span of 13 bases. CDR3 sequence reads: CASVAGTDNSPLHF. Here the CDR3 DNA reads TGTGCCAGCGTGGCAGGCACGGATAATTCACCCCTCCACTTT.

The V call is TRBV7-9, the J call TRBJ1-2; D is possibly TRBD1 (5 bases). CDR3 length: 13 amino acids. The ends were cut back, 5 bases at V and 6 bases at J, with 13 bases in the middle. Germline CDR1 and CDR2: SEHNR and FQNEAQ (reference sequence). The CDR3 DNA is TGTGCCAGCAGCCCCAGGACATTCGATGGCTACACCTTC. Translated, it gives CASSPRTFDGYTF.

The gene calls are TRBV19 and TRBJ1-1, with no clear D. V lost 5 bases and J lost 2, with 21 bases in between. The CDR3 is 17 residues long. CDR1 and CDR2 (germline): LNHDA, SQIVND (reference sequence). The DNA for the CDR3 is TGTGCCAGTAGTCATAAGGGAGGACGGCCCGTAAACACTGAAGCTTTCTTT. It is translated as CASSHKGGRPVNTEAFF.

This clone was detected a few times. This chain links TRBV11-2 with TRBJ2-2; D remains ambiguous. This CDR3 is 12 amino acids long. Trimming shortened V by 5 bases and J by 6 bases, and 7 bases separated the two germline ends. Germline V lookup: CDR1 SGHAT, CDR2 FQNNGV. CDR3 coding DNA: TGTGCCAGCAGCCACACCCCCGGGGAGCTGTTTTTT. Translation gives CASSHTPGELFF.

This CDR3 is CASSLGQGDTDTQYF. DNA of the CDR3: TGCGCCAGCAGCTTGGGACAGGGGGACACAGATACGCAGTATTTT. V and J are TRBV5-1 and TRBJ2-3; TRBD1 agrees at 9 bases. From germline, CDR1 is SGHRS and CDR2 YFSETQ. Trimming cost V 0 bases and J 2 bases; bases outside gene matches: 1. The CDR3 extends over 15 amino acids.

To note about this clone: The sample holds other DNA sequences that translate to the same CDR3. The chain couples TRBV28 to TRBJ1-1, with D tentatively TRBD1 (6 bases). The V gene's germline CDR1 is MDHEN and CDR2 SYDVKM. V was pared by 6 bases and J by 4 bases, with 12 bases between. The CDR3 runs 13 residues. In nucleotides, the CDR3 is TGTGCCAGCAGCAGGGGTGGGAGCACTGAAGCTTTCTTT. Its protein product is CASSRGGSTEAFF.

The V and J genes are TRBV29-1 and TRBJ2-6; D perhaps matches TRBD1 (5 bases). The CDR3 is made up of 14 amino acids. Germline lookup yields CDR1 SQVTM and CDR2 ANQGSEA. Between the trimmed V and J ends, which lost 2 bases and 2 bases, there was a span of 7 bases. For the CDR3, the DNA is TGCAGCGTTGAAATGACAGCTGGGGCCAACGTCCTGACTTTC. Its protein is CSVEMTAGANVLTF.

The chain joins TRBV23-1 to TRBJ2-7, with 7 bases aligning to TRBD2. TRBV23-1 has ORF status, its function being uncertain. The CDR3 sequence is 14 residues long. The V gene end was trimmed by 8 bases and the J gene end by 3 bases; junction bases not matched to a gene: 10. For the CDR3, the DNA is TGCGCCAGCGCGGGGGATAGTGGGGTCTACGAGCAGTACTTC. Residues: CASAGDSGVYEQYF.

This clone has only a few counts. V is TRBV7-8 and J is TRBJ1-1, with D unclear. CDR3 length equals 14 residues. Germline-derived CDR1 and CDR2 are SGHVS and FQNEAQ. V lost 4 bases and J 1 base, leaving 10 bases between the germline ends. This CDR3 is CASSYQEENTEAFF. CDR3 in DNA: TGTGCCAGCAGCTACCAAGAGGAGAACACTGAAGCTTTCTTT.

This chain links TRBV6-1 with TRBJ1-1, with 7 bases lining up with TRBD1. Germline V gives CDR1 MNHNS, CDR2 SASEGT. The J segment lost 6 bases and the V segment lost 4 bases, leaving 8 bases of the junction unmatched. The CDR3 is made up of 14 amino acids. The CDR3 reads CASSVRGAEAEAFF. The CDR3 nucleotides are TGTGCCAGCAGTGTCAGGGGGGCAGAGGCTGAAGCTTTCTTT.

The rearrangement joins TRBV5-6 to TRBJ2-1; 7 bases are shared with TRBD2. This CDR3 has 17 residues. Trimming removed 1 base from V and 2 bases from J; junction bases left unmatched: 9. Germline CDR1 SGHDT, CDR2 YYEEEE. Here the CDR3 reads CASSLFRTRAAYNEQFF. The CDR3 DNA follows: TGTGCCAGCAGCTTGTTCCGGACTAGAGCTGCCTACAATGAGCAGTTCTTC.

CDR3 loop: CASSHRLDRGYKSGESMNTEAFF. CDR3 bases: TGTGCCAGCTCCCACCGTTTGGACAGGGGGTACAAGTCAGGGGAATCGATGAACACTGAAGCTTTCTTT. The V call is TRBV18, the J call TRBJ1-1, with 10 nucleotides matching TRBD1. The CDR3 is made up of 23 amino acids. The germline CDR1 and CDR2 sequences are KGHSH and LQKENI. The junction had 28 bases not matched to a gene; V was cut back by 6 bases and J by 0 bases.

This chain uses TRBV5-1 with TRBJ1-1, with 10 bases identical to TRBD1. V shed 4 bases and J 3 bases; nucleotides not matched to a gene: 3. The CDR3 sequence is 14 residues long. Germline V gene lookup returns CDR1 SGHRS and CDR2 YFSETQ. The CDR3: CASSPGQGDTEAFF. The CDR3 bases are TGCGCCAGCAGCCCAGGACAGGGGGACACTGAAGCTTTCTTT.

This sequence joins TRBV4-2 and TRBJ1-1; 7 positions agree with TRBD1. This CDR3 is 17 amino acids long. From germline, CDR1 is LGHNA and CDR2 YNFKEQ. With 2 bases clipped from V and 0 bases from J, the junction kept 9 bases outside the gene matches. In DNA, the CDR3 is TGTGCCAGCAGCCAACAGGGACAGCTTTTTATGAACACTGAAGCTTTCTTT. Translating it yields CASSQQGQLFMNTEAFF.

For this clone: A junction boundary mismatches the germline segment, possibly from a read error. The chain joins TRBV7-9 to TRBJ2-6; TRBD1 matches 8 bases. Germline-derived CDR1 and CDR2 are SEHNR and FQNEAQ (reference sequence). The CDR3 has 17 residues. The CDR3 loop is CSSSPGQGNSGANVLTF. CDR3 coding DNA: TGTTCCAGCAGCCCCGGACAGGGTAACTCTGGGGCCAACGTCCTGACTTTC.

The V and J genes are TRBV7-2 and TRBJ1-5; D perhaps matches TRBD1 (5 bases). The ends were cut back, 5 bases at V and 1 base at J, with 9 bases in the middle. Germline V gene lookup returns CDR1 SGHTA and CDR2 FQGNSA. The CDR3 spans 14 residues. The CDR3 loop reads CASSLDISNQPQHF. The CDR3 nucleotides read TGTGCCAGCAGCCTGGACATCAGCAATCAGCCCCAGCATTTT.

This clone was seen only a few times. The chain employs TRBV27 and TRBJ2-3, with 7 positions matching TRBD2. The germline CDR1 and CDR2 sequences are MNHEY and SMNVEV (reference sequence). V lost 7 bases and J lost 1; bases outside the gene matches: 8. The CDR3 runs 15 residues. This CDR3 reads CASIPRGGGTDTQYF. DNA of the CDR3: TGTGCCAGCATCCCCCGGGGAGGGGGCACAGATACGCAGTATTTT.

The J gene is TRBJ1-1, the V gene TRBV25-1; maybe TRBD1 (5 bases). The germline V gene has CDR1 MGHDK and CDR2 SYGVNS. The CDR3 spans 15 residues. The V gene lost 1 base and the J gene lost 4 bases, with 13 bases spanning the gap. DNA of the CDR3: TGTGCCAGCAGTGAATCCCGACGGGGGGGCACTGAAGCTTTCTTT. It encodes CASSESRRGGTEAFF. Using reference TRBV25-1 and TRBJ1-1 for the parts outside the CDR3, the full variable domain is EADIYQTPRYLVIGTGKKITLECSQTMGHDKMYWYQQDPGMELHLIHYSYGVNSTEKGDLSSESTVSRIRTEHFPLTLESARPSHTSQYLCASSESRRGGTEAFFGQGTRLTVV.

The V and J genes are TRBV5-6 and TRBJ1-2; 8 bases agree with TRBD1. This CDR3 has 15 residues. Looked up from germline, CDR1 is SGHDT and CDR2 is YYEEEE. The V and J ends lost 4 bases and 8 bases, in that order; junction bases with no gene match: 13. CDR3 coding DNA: TGTGCCAGCAGCGGGGACAGGCGACTTTACCTGGGCTACACCTTC. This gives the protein CASSGDRRLYLGYTF.